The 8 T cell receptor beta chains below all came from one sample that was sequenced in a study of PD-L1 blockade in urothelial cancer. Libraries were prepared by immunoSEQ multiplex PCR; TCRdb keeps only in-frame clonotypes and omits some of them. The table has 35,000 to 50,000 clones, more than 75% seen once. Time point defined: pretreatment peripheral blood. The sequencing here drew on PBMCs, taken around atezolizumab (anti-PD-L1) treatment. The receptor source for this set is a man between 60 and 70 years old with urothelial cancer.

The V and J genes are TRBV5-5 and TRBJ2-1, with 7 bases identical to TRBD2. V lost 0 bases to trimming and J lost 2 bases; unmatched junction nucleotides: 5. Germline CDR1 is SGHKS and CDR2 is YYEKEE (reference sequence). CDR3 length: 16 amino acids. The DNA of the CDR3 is TGTGCCAGCAGCTTGGCTCCGGGGGGAACCTACAATGAGCAGTTCTTC. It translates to CASSLAPGGTYNEQFF.

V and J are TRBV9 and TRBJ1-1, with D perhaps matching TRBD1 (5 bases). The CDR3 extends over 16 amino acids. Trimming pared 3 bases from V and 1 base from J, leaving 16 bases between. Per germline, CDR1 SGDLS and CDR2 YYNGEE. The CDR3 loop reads CASSAGGGTENTEAFF. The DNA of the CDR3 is TGTGCCAGCAGCGCTGGGGGGGGGACGGAGAACACTGAAGCTTTCTTT.

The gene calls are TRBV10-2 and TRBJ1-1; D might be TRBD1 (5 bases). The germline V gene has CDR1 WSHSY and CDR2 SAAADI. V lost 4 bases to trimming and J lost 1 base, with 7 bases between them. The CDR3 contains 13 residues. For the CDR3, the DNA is TGCGCCAGCAGTGTCAGGGAGAACACTGAAGCTTTCTTT. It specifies CASSVRENTEAFF.

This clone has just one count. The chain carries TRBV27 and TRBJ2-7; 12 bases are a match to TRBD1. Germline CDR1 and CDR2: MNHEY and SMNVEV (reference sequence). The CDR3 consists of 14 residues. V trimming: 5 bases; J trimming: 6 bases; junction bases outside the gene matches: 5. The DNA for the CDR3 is TGTGCCAGCAGTCCCGGGACAGGGGGCTCCGAGCAGTACTTC. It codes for CASSPGTGGSEQYF.

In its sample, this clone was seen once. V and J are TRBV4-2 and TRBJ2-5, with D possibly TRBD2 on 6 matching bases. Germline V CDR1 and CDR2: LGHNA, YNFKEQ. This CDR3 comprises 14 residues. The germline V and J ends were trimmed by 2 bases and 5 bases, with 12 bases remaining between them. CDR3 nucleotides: TGTGCCAGCAGCCAAAGCGCAGGAGGGGAGACCCAGTACTTC. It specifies CASSQSAGGETQYF.

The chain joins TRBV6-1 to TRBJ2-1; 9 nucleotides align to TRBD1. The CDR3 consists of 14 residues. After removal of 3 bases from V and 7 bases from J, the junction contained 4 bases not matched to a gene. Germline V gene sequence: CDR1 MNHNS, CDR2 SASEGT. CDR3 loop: CASSEPGQGNEQFF. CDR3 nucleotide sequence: TGTGCCAGCAGTGAGCCGGGACAGGGAAATGAGCAGTTCTTC.

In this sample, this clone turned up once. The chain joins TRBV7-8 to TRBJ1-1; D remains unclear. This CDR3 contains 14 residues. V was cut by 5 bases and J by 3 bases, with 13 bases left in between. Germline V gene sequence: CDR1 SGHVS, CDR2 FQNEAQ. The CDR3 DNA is TGTGCCAGCAGCAAAGAGGCTCGGGACACTGAAGCTTTCTTT. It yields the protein CASSKEARDTEAFF.

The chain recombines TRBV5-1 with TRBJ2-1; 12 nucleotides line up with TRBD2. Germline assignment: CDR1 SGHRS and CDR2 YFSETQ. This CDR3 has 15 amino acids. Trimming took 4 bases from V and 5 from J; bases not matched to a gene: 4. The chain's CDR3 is CASSPLAGGNNEQFF. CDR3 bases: TGCGCCAGCAGCCCTCTAGCGGGGGGGAACAATGAGCAGTTCTTC.